This T cell receptor beta chain emerged from a study of identical twins. Unique molecular identifiers were present on the cDNA, and a universal primer site came from template switching. From the 5' RACE reads, TCRdb called clonotypes with MiXCR, one entry per CDR3 protein. The data contain hundreds of thousands of distinct CDR3 sequences, 18% of them singletons. The same sample was also used in a study of T cells expressing NK-cell markers. That source reports: As a fraction of CD8+ T cells, dominant NKG2C+ clonotypes reached about 1.0-7.0% in a handful of donors.

The sample was PBMCs. The sequence came from a woman between 18 and 29 years old in good health.

Here the CDR3 DNA reads TGTGCCAGCAGCCGACCGGGCCTCATCTACGAGCAGTACTTC. As protein: CASSRPGLIYEQYF. The gene calls are TRBV27 and TRBJ2-7; D call uncertain. The CDR3 is 14 amino acids. Per germline, CDR1 MNHEY and CDR2 SMNVEV (reference sequence). Trimming stripped 6 bases from V and 3 bases from J, with 15 bases between.